This T cell receptor beta chain was recorded in a study of blood T cells in healthy people across ages. Overall study: Capture via template switching afforded approximately one barcoded beta molecule per two T cells. General study results and limits: A greater number of naive CD4+ cells and higher diversity distinguished long-lived donors from aged donors.

This CDR3 region has 13 residues. Germline values: CDR1 SNHLY, CDR2 FYNNEI. Primers used in a second PCR of about 6 to 12 cycles were a sample-barcoded 5' primer and a J-beta primer mix. TCRdb ran MiXCR on the 5' RACE reads and lists one entry per CDR3 protein. Among 800,000 or so distinct CDR3 sequences, approximately 65% were seen once, and the ten largest hold about a quarter. Of note for this clonotype: Antigen: not known.

The source material was blood. J is TRBJ2-7 and V is TRBV2, with D perhaps TRBD2 (5 bases). With the DNA end fitting TRBJ2-5 better, the J assignment may be wrong. The TCR sequence derives from a man aged 25 to 45 in good health. In DNA, the CDR3 is TGTGCCAGCGAACGGGCTCCGGGGGAGACCCAGTACTTC. Its protein is CASERAPGETQYF.